The rows below give T cell receptor beta chains drawn from one sample of a study of T cell responses to AZD1222 COVID-19 vaccine. Using immunoSEQ multiplex PCR, the repertoire was profiled, and TCRdb retains in-frame clones only, with some absent. Of 50,000 to 70,000 clones listed, approximately 85% are singletons. The starting material was peripheral blood, obtained on day 0 of MenACWY control vaccination. These receptor sequences come from an adult in good health. Each CDR3 is given with its conserved first and last residue. Each record gives: V gene, D gene, clone size, J gene, CDR3 protein, CDR3 DNA. D genes are given only for firm matches. Only some rows state a clone size, as once, few, many or a class for expanded clones.

>TRBV27|-|-|TRBJ2-7
CASSLLAASYEQYF
TGTGCCAGCAGTTTACTGGCGGCCTCATACGAGCAGTACTTC
>TRBV18|-|-|TRBJ2-5
CASHPTGQSQETQYF
TGTGCCAGCCACCCGACGGGCCAATCGCAAGAGACCCAGTACTTC
>TRBV18|-|-|TRBJ1-1
CASSAGISTEAFF
TGTGCCAGCTCAGCGGGGATCTCCACTGAAGCTTTCTTT
>TRBV30|-|-|TRBJ1-2
CAWRGGRAYGYTF
TGTGCCTGGAGGGGGGGCAGGGCCTATGGCTACACCTTC
>TRBV7-2|-|-|TRBJ2-1
CASSSRRGGGNYNEQFF
TGTGCCAGCAGCTCCAGGCGGGGAGGGGGTAATTACAATGAGCAGTTCTTC
>TRBV18|-|-|TRBJ1-3
CASSPVRPDSGNTIYF
TGTGCCAGCTCACCCGTCAGGCCCGACTCTGGAAACACCATATATTTT
>TRBV11-2|-|-|TRBJ2-2
CASRLHTANTGELFF
TGTGCCAGCAGGCTCCATACAGCGAACACCGGGGAGCTGTTTTTT
>TRBV7-2|-|-|TRBJ2-3
CASSQTTDTQYF
TGTGCCAGCAGCCAGACTACGGATACGCAGTATTTT
>TRBV19|TRBD1|-|TRBJ1-6
CASSDREGSPLHF
TGTGCCAGTAGTGACAGGGAGGGGTCACCCCTCCACTTT
>TRBV13|-|-|TRBJ2-1
CASSLLGNEQFF
TGTGCCAGCAGCTTATTGGGGAATGAGCAGTTCTTC
>TRBV28|TRBD1|-|TRBJ1-1
CASRDRVTTFF
TGTGCCAGCAGAGACAGGGTCACAACTTTCTTT
>TRBV29-1|TRBD1|-|TRBJ1-1
CSVGQAATEAFF
TGCAGCGTGGGACAGGCGGCCACTGAAGCTTTCTTT
>TRBV27|-|once|TRBJ2-3
CASSSLARLSTDTQYF
TGTGCCAGCAGTTCACTAGCAAGATTAAGCACAGATACGCAGTATTTT
>TRBV6-5|-|-|TRBJ1-1
CAGHSGDEAFF
TGTGCCGGACACTCAGGGGATGAAGCTTTCTTT
>TRBV30|-|-|TRBJ2-2
CAWRREGNTGELFF
TGTGCCTGGAGACGTGAAGGGAACACCGGGGAGCTGTTTTTT
>TRBV7-2|TRBD1|-|TRBJ2-1
CASSPGTANNEQFF
TGTGCCAGCAGCCCCGGGACAGCGAACAATGAGCAGTTCTTC
>TRBV27|-|few|TRBJ2-7
CASSLFSTFYEQYF
TGTGCCAGCAGTTTATTTTCTACCTTCTACGAGCAGTACTTC
>TRBV12-5|-|once|TRBJ2-1
CASGLVTRGDEQFF
TGTGCTAGTGGTTTGGTTACAAGGGGCGATGAGCAGTTCTTC
>TRBV7-2|TRBD2|-|TRBJ2-1
CASSFTGGVNEQFF
TGTGCCAGCAGCTTCACGGGAGGCGTCAATGAGCAGTTCTTC
>TRBV2|TRBD2|-|TRBJ2-5
CASSSGLAGARRAQETQYF
TGTGCCAGCTCTTCCGGGCTAGCGGGAGCCCGGAGGGCACAAGAGACCCAGTACTTC